The rows below give T cell receptor beta chains drawn from one sample of a study of cytomegalovirus exposure and HLA in healthy donors. The repertoire was sequenced with immunoSEQ multiplex PCR; TCRdb's copy has only in-frame clones and lacks some. This sample has 80,000 to 130,000 clones, with around 84% found just once. What was sequenced was PBMCs. The origin of the receptors is a woman aged 18-35 years in good health and CMV-seronegative. Both conserved end residues are part of each CDR3. D genes are given only for firm matches. Clone size, where shown, is once, few, many, or a class for clones that have expanded.

-	TRBV6-4	-	TRBJ2-7	TGTGCCAGCAGTACGGACACCAGCTCCTACGAGCAGTACTTC	CASSTDTSSYEQYF
TRBD2	TRBV7-2	-	TRBJ2-2	TGTGCCAGCAGCTCTTTCCCGGGGAGCGGGAGCAACGGGGAGCTGTTTTTT	CASSSFPGSGSNGELFF
TRBD1	TRBV29-1	-	TRBJ1-1	TGCAGCGTCGACAGGGGGCGCACTGAAGCTTTCTTT	CSVDRGRTEAFF
-	TRBV7-8	-	TRBJ1-2	TGTGCCAGCAGCTTAGTAGCGGGGGCTGACTACACCTTC	CASSLVAGADYTF
TRBD2	TRBV19	-	TRBJ2-7	TGTGCCAGTAGTAACAGCGGGAGGGCCCCCTACGAGCAGTACTTC	CASSNSGRAPYEQYF
TRBD1	TRBV19	-	TRBJ2-3	TGTGCCAGTAGTATCGGGGACAGGGGGCCGACAGATACGCAGTATTTT	CASSIGDRGPTDTQYF
TRBD2	TRBV6-1	-	TRBJ2-7	TGTGCCAGCAGTGAAGAGGTGCGGGGGGGCCGGGACGAGCAGTACTTC	CASSEEVRGGRDEQYF
TRBD1	TRBV19	-	TRBJ2-1	TGTGCCAGTACCACGTACACAGGGGTCTACAATGAGCAGTTCTTC	CASTTYTGVYNEQFF
TRBD1	TRBV11-1	-	TRBJ2-1	TGTGCCAGCAGCCTAACCGGGACAGGGGATGAGCAGTTCTTC	CASSLTGTGDEQFF
TRBD1	TRBV11-2	-	TRBJ1-1	TGTGCCAGCAGCTGGGACAGGGCACGGACTGAAGCTTTCTTT	CASSWDRARTEAFF
-	TRBV5-5	once	TRBJ2-7	TGTGCCAGCAGCTTGGGGGCAATTTATACCGAGCAGTACTTC	CASSLGAIYTEQYF
-	TRBV7-3	-	TRBJ1-5	TGTGCCAGCAGCTTAGTGGCAGGGTTGAATCAGCCCCAGCATTTT	CASSLVAGLNQPQHF
TRBD2	TRBV6-5	-	TRBJ2-7	TGTGCCAGCAGTTCGCTAGCGGGCCGCGCCTACGAGCAGTACTTC	CASSSLAGRAYEQYF
TRBD2	TRBV19	-	TRBJ2-1	TGTGCCAGTAGCGGGACTAGCGGGGGGGAGCAGTTCTTC	CASSGTSGGEQFF
-	TRBV28	-	TRBJ2-1	TGTGCCAGCAGTTTCAACAGCAATGAGCAGTTCTTC	CASSFNSNEQFF
-	TRBV30	-	TRBJ1-4	TGTGCCTGGAGTGTTACATGGGAAAAACTGTTTTTT	CAWSVTWEKLFF
-	TRBV2	once	TRBJ1-3	TGTGCCAGCAGTGAACAGGGAGGGTCTGGAAACACCATATATTTT	CASSEQGGSGNTIYF
TRBD1	TRBV18	-	TRBJ1-1	TGTGCCAGCTCACCACCCGCCAGGGGGCGGATGAACACTGAAGCTTTCTTT	CASSPPARGRMNTEAFF
TRBD2	TRBV29-1	-	TRBJ2-7	TGCAGCGCCTGGAGCGGGAGCTCCTACGAGCAGTACTTC	CSAWSGSSYEQYF
-	TRBV28	-	TRBJ1-3	TGTGCCAGCAGTTTAGCAGGGACTGGAAACACCATATATTTT	CASSLAGTGNTIYF
TRBD2	TRBV5-6	-	TRBJ2-3	TGTGCCAGCAGCTTACCAGCGGGGACCTTAAATACGCAGTATTTT	CASSLPAGTLNTQYF
-	TRBV11-2	-	TRBJ2-7	TGTGCCAGCAGCGAGACTTCGCTCCCTGAGGCCTACGAGCAGTACTTC	CASSETSLPEAYEQYF
-	TRBV29-1	-	TRBJ1-1	TGCAGCGTTGCCTGGGCCGGGGTGAACACTGAAGCTTTCTTT	CSVAWAGVNTEAFF
-	TRBV13	-	TRBJ2-5	TGTGCCAGCAGCTTATCGCAGGGCAGGGAGACCCAGTACTTC	CASSLSQGRETQYF
-	TRBV28	-	TRBJ2-7	TGTGCCAGCAACCGGGTCCCCTCCTACGAGCAGTACTTC	CASNRVPSYEQYF
-	TRBV27	-	TRBJ2-7	TGTGCCAGCAGTTTATCCAGTACCTACGAGCAGTACTTC	CASSLSSTYEQYF
-	TRBV7-2	-	TRBJ2-7	-	CASSFFRGRTGGNEQYF
-	TRBV6-4	-	TRBJ2-3	TGTGCCAGCAGTGAAAAGGGAGGAACAGATACGCAGTATTTT	CASSEKGGTDTQYF
-	TRBV7-2	-	TRBJ2-1	TGTGCCAGCAGCGACTCCGGGACTTTAGTGTTCTTC	CASSDSGTLVFF
TRBD2	TRBV7-8	-	TRBJ2-1	TGTGCCAGCAGCTCCCTACGGGGGGACGAACACTACAATGAGCAGTTCTTC	CASSSLRGDEHYNEQFF
TRBD1	TRBV30	once	TRBJ2-7	TGTGCCTGGAGTGGGGACAGGAGGGGCGAGCAGTACTTC	CAWSGDRRGEQYF
-	TRBV28	-	TRBJ2-3	TGTGCCAGCCGCGTCTCAGATACGCAGTATTTT	CASRVSDTQYF
-	TRBV6-5	few	TRBJ2-7	TGTGCCAGCAGTCCAAGCTTTGTTACCTACGAGCAGTACTTC	CASSPSFVTYEQYF
TRBD1	TRBV9	-	TRBJ1-1	TGTGCCAGCAGCGCCGCGGCAGGGGGAGCTTTCTTT	CASSAAAGGAFF
-	TRBV27	once	TRBJ2-2	TGTGCCAGCACATACAGGGTTACCGGGGAGCTGTTTTTT	CASTYRVTGELFF
TRBD1	TRBV11-2	-	TRBJ2-1	TGTGCCAGCATCAGTTCAGGGGGAACCTACAATGAGCAGTTCTTC	CASISSGGTYNEQFF
-	TRBV11-2	few	TRBJ2-7	TGTGCCAGCAGCTTACCATCCTACGAGCAGTACTTC	CASSLPSYEQYF
-	TRBV2	-	TRBJ1-2	TGTGCCAGCAGTTTGGGCCCAGCCTATGGCTACACCTTC	CASSLGPAYGYTF
-	TRBV7-2	-	TRBJ2-4	TGTGCCAGCAGCTTAATTGGCAGTTTGGGGCCCAAAAACATTCAGTACTTC	CASSLIGSLGPKNIQYF
TRBD1	TRBV5-4	-	TRBJ2-3	TGTGCCAGCAGCTTGGACAGGGGTGGCACAGATACGCAGTATTTT	CASSLDRGGTDTQYF
TRBD2	TRBV7-3	-	TRBJ2-1	TGTGCCAGCAGCTTATTCGCTAGCGGTAGCTCCTACAATGAGCAGTTCTTC	CASSLFASGSSYNEQFF
TRBD1	TRBV7-9	-	TRBJ2-1	TGTGCCAGCAGCCCTAGAGGACAGGGGGTAAGGCAGTTCTTC	CASSPRGQGVRQFF
-	TRBV6-6	few	TRBJ2-6	TGTGCCAGCAGTGCCTCTACCGCTGGGGCCAACGTCCTGACTTTC	CASSASTAGANVLTF
-	TRBV19	-	TRBJ2-3	TGTGCCAGTAGTATTGGGGGACACCTAACTCCCTATACGCAGTATTTT	CASSIGGHLTPYTQYF
-	TRBV9	-	TRBJ2-5	TGTGCCAGCAGCGTAGACAGGGCCCAAGAGACCCAGTACTTC	CASSVDRAQETQYF
-	TRBV18	once	TRBJ2-3	TGTGCCAGCTCACGATTAAACCAGGGGGATACGCAGTATTTT	CASSRLNQGDTQYF
-	TRBV7-8	-	TRBJ2-6	TGTGCCAGCAGCTTATCTCTGACAGGGAGGAGTGTTGTTGGGGCCAACGTCCTGACTTTC	CASSLSLTGRSVVGANVLTF
-	TRBV11-2	-	TRBJ2-7	TGTGCCAGCAGCTTAGTTTTGGGAGCTTCCTACGAGCAGTACTTC	CASSLVLGASYEQYF
TRBD1	TRBV29-1	few	TRBJ1-5	TGCAGCGTCCGGGACAGTAACAATCAGCCCCAGCATTTT	CSVRDSNNQPQHF
-	TRBV11-2	-	TRBJ1-2	TGTGCCAGCAGCTTAGTTTATACGACACAAAGAAACTATGGCTACACCTTC	CASSLVYTTQRNYGYTF
-	TRBV5-5	-	TRBJ2-3	TGTGCCAGCAGCTTGGAATCTATAACAGATACGCAGTATTTT	CASSLESITDTQYF
-	TRBV7-2	-	TRBJ2-3	TGTGCCAGCAGCTTAGGGGGGGTTAGCACAGATACGCAGTATTTT	CASSLGGVSTDTQYF
-	TRBV28	few	TRBJ1-3	TGTGCCAGCAGTTTAGTTCTCTCTGGAAACACCATATATTTT	CASSLVLSGNTIYF